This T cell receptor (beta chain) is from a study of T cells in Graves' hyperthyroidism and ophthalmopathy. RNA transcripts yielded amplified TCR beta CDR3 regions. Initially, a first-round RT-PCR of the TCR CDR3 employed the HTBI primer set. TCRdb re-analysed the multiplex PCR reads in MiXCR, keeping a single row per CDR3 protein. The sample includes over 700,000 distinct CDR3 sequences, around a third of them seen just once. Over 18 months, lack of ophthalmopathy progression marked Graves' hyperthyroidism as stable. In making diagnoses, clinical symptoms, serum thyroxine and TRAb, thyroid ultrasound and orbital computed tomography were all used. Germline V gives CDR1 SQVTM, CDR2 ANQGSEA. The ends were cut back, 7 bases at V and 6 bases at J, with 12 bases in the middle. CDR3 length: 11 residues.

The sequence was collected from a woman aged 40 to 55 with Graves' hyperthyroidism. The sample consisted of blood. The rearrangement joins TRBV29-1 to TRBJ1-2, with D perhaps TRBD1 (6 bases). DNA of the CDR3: TGCAGCGACCGCCACAGGGATGGCTACACCTTC. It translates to CSDRHRDGYTF.